Listed below are T cell receptor beta chains from one sample, sequenced in a study of OX40 agonist ivuxolimab in advanced cancers. Sequenced by immunoSEQ multiplex PCR; TCRdb stores in-frame clones only, minus some. This sample has about 73,000 clones, with about 86% found just once. Here the sequenced sample was CD4+ or CD8+ T cells sorted from blood, taken in a trial of the OX40 agonist ivuxolimab. The receptors derive from an adult with an advanced solid tumor such as melanoma, head and neck, liver or kidney cancer. Both conserved end residues are part of each CDR3. D genes are given only for firm matches. Not all rows give a size; the values are once, few, many and, for expanded clones, a class.

TRBV27	few	14	TRBJ1-1	NA	CASLGGRANTEAFF	TGTGCCAGCCTCGGGGGGCGGGCGAACACTGAAGCTTTCTTT
TRBV5-5	NA	15	TRBJ1-5	TRBD1	CASSEGQGLNQPQHF	TGTGCCAGCAGCGAGGGACAGGGCTTGAATCAGCCCCAGCATTTT
TRBV15	NA	16	TRBJ2-1	NA	CATSRDRAGVDNEQFF	TGTGCCACCAGCAGAGATAGGGCAGGGGTAGATAATGAGCAGTTCTTC
TRBV7-9	once	12	TRBJ2-7	NA	CASSGTNYEQYF	TGTGCCAGCAGCGGGACAAACTACGAGCAGTACTTC
TRBV27	NA	17	TRBJ1-2	TRBD1	CASSFQGALNANYGYTF	TGTGCCAGCAGTTTTCAGGGGGCCCTCAACGCTAACTATGGCTACACCTTC
TRBV7-3	NA	15	TRBJ2-7	TRBD2	CASSPVGLAGGEQYF	TGTGCCAGCAGTCCCGTTGGACTAGCGGGAGGCGAGCAGTACTTC
TRBV7-3	NA	15	TRBJ2-7	NA	CASSLEGGPSYEQYF	TGTGCCAGCAGCTTAGAAGGGGGACCCTCCTACGAGCAGTACTTC
TRBV2	NA	12	TRBJ2-5	NA	CASGLTQETQYF	TGTGCCAGCGGACTAACGCAAGAGACCCAGTACTTC
TRBV5-6	NA	15	TRBJ2-7	NA	CASSLGGLSSYEQYF	TGTGCCAGCAGCTTGGGGGGCCTCAGCTCCTACGAGCAGTACTTC
TRBV28	once	12	TRBJ1-1	NA	CASSLFSAEAFF	TGTGCCAGCAGTTTATTCTCGGCTGAAGCTTTCTTT
TRBV14	once	13	TRBJ2-5	NA	CASSQAVLGTQYF	TGTGCCAGCAGCCAAGCCGTCCTGGGGACCCAGTACTTC
TRBV14	NA	14	TRBJ2-1	TRBD2	CASSHGLAGIEQFF	TGTGCCAGCAGCCACGGACTAGCGGGAATTGAGCAGTTCTTC
TRBV11-3	NA	14	TRBJ2-2	TRBD1	CASSWTGPAGELFF	TGTGCCAGCAGCTGGACAGGGCCCGCCGGGGAGCTGTTTTTT
TRBV7-9	NA	14	TRBJ1-4	NA	CASSLDEAAEKLFF	TGTGCCAGCAGCTTAGATGAGGCGGCTGAAAAACTGTTTTTT
TRBV2	NA	13	TRBJ2-3	NA	CASRRVPGDTQYF	TGTGCCAGCAGGCGGGTCCCAGGCGATACGCAGTATTTT
TRBV5-1	few	14	TRBJ2-7	NA	CASSPQDGSYEQYF	TGCGCCAGCAGCCCCCAGGACGGCTCCTACGAGCAGTACTTC